This T cell receptor (beta chain) is drawn from a study of T-cell reconstitution after alpha-beta-depleted transplantation in children. This sample's TCRbeta library carried unique molecular identifier barcodes. TCRdb redid the calling of the PCR reads with MiXCR, one entry per CDR3 protein. Of just under 550,000 distinct CDR3 sequences in the sample, around 19% were seen once. This CDR3 spans 17 amino acids. Germline CDR1 reads SGHTA; CDR2 reads FQGTGA. Germline trimming cut 6 bases from V and 8 bases from J; bases unmatched to any gene: 18. The TCR comes from a human donor who donated a stem cell graft to a child with acute lymphoblastic leukemia. The sequencing here drew on PBMCs from the stem cell graft donor, taken from the stem cell graft. The chain employs TRBV7-3 and TRBJ2-1, with 8 bases that match TRBD2. The CDR3 coding sequence is TGTGCCAGCAGTGTTAGTAGACAGCTCGGGGGGGGCGATGAGCAGTTCTTC. Translating gives CASSVSRQLGGGDEQFF.